The text below deals with one T cell receptor (beta chain). As the sequencing template, cDNA was produced by extracting RNA and reverse transcribing it. TCRdb keeps only in-frame clones here, not all; method: immunoSEQ multiplex PCR. Among approximately 140,000 clones listed, approximately 86% were seen once. The data stem from a study of CD8+ T cells in alopecia areata. The treatment: oral pan-JAK inhibitor, 5-10 mg twice daily. T lymphocytes (CD4+ and CD8+) were sorted from PBMCs. CDR3 length equals 14 residues. Germline-derived CDR1 and CDR2 are SEHNR and FQNEAQ (reference sequence). Deletions cut 3 bases from V and 2 bases from J, with 11 bases between.

The sequence was obtained from a human donor with alopecia areata. The rearrangement links TRBV7-9 to TRBJ2-7; weak D call: TRBD2 (6 bases). The sample consisted of CD8+ T cells sorted from blood, taken at week 4, from a patient treated with tofacitinib. CDR3 loop: CASSFFGGPYEQYF. CDR3 nucleotides: TGTGCCAGCAGCTTCTTCGGAGGGCCCTACGAGCAGTACTTC.